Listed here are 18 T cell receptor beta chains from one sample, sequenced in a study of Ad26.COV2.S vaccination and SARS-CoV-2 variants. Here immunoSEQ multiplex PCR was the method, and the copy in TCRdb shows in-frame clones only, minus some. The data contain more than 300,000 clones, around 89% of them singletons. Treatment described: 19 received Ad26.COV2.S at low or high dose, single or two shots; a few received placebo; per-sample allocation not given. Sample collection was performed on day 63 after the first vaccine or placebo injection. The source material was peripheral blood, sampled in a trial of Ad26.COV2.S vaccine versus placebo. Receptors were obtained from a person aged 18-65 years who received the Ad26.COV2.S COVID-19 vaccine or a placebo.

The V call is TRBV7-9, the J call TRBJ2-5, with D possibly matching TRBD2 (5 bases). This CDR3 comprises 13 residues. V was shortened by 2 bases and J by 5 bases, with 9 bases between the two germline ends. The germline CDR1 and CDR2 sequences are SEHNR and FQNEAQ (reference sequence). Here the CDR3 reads CASSLSLAETQYF. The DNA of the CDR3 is TGTGCCAGCAGCTTAAGTTTAGCGGAGACCCAGTACTTC.

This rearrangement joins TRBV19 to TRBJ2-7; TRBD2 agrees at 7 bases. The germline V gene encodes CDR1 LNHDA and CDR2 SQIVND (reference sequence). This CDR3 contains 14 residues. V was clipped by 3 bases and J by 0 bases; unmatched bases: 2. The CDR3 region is CASSIGGNSYEQYF. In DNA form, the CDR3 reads TGTGCCAGTAGTATCGGGGGGAACTCCTACGAGCAGTACTTC.

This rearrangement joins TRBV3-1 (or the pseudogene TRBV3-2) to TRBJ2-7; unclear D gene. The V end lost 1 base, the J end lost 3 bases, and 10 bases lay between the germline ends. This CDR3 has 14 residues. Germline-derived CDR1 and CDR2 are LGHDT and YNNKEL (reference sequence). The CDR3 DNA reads TGTGCCAGCAGCCAAGCTCCCATAAGCTACGAGCAGTACTTC. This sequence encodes CASSQAPISYEQYF.

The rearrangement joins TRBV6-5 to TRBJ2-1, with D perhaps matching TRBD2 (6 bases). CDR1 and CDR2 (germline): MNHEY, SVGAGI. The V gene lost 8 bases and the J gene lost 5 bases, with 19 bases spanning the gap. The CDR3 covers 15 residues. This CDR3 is CASLSGNAPHNEQFF. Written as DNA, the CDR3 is TGTGCCAGCCTTAGCGGAAATGCCCCCCACAATGAGCAGTTCTTC.

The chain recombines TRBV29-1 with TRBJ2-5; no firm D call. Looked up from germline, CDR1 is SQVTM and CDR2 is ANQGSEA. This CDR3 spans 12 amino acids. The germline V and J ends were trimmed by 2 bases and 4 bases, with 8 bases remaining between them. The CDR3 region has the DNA TGCAGCGTTGAAAGGTCTGGAGAGACCCAGTACTTC. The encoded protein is CSVERSGETQYF.

The CDR3 loop reads CASSLSGGGMAGEQFF. CDR3 DNA sequence: TGTGCCAGCAGTTTATCCGGGGGAGGTATGGCAGGTGAGCAGTTCTTC. This chain connects TRBV28 to TRBJ2-1; tentative D call: TRBD2 (6 bases). V was cut by 1 base and J by 9 bases, with 19 bases left in between. Per the germline V gene, CDR1 is MDHEN and CDR2 is SYDVKM. The CDR3 is made up of 16 amino acids.

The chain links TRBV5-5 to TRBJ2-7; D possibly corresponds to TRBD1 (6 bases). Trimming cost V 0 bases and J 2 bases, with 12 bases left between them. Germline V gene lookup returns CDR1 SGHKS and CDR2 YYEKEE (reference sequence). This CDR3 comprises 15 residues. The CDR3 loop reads CASSLGPDRAYEQYF. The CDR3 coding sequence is TGTGCCAGCAGCTTGGGTCCGGACAGAGCCTACGAGCAGTACTTC.

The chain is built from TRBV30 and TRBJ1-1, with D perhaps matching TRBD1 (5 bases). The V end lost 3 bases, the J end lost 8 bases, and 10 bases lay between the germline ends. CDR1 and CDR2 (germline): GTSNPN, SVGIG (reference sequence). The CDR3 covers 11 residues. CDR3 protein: CAWRGRTEAFF. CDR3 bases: TGTGCCTGGAGGGGACGGACAGAAGCTTTCTTT.

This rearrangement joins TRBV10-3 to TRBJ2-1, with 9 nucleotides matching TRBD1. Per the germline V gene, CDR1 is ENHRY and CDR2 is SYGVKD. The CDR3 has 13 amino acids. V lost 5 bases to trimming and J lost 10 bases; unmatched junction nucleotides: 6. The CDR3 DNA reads TGTGCCATCAGTCAACAGGGGGCGCGAGAGCAGTTCTTC. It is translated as CAISQQGAREQFF.

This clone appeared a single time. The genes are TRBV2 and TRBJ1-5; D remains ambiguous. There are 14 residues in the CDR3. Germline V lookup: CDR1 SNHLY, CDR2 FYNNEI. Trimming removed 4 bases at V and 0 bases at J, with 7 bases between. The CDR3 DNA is TGTGCCAGCAGTGTGGACCATAGCAATCAGCCCCAGCATTTT. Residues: CASSVDHSNQPQHF.

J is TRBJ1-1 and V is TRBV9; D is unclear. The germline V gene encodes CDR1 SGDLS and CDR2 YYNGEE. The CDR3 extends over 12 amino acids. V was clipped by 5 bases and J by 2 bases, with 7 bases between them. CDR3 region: CASRGDNTEAFF. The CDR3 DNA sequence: TGTGCCAGCAGGGGAGATAACACTGAAGCTTTCTTT.

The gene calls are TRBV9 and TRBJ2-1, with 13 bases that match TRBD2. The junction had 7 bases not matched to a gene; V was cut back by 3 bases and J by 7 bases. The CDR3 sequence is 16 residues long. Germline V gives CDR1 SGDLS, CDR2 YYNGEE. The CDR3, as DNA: TGTGCCAGCAGCGGCCAGACTAGCGGGGGGCGTAATGAGCAGTTCTTC. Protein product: CASSGQTSGGRNEQFF. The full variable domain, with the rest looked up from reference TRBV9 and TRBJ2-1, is DSGVTQTPKHLITATGQRVTLRCSPRSGDLSVYWYQQSLDQGLQFLIQYYNGEERAKGNILERFSAQQFPDLHSELNLSSLELGDSALYFCASSGQTSGGRNEQFFGPGTRLTVL.

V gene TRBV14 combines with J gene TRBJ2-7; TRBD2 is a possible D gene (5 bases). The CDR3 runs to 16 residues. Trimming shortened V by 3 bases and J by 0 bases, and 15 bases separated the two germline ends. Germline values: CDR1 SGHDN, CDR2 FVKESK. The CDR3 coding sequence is TGTGCCAGCAGCCACTCCGGGATTCCTAGCTCCTACGAGCAGTACTTC. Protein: CASSHSGIPSSYEQYF.

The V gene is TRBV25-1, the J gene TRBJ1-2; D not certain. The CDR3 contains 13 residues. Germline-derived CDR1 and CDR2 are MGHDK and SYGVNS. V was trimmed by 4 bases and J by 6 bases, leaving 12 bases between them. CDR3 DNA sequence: TGTGCCAGCAGTGCCGGAGACTTGCATGGCTACACCTTC. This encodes CASSAGDLHGYTF.

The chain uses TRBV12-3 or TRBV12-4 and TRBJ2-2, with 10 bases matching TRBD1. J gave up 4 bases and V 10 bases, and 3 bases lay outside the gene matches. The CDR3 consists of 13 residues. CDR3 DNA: TGTGCCATCGGGACAGGGGTCACCGGGGAGCTGTTTTTT. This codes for CAIGTGVTGELFF.

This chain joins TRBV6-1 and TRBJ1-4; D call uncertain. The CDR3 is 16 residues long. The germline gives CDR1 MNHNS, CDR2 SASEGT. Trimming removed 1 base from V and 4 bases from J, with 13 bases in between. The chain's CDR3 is CASSEGPARINEKLFF. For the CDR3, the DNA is TGTGCCAGCAGTGAAGGTCCAGCCCGAATTAATGAAAAACTGTTTTTT.

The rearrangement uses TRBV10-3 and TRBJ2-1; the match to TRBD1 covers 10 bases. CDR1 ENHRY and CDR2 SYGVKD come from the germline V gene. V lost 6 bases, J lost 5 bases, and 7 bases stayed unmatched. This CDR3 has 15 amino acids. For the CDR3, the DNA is TGTGCCATCAGAGCCGGGACAGGGGAAAACAATGAGCAGTTCTTC. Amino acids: CAIRAGTGENNEQFF.

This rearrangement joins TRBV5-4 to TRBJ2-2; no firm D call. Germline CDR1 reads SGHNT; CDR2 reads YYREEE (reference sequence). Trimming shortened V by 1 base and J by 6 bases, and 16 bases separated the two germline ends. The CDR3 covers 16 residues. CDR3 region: CASSLFRFPTAGELFF. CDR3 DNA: TGTGCCAGCAGCTTGTTCAGATTCCCGACCGCCGGGGAGCTGTTTTTT.